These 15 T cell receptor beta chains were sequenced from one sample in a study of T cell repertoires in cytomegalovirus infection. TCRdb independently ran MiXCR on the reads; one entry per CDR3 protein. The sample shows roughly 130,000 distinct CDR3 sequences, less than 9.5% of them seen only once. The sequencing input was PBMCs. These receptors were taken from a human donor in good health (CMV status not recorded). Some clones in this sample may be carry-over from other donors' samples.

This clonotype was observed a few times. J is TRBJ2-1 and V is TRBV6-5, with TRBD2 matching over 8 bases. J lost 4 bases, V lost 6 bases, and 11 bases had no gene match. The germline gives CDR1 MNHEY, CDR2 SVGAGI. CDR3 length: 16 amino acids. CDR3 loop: CASSPFQRGSYNEQFF. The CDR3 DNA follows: TGTGCCAGCAGCCCCTTCCAGCGGGGGTCGTACAATGAGCAGTTCTTC.

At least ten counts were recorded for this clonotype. The CDR3 loop is CASSIKGVGTEAFF. CDR3 DNA: TGTGCCAGTAGTATAAAGGGAGTGGGCACTGAAGCTTTCTTT. This chain uses TRBV19 with TRBJ1-1; unclear D gene. CDR3 length: 14 residues. CDR1 and CDR2 (germline): LNHDA, SQIVND (reference sequence). V lost 2 bases and J 4 bases, leaving 11 bases between the germline ends.

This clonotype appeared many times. The CDR3 DNA reads TGTGCCAGCAGCGCGGACATCCAGAGCTACGAGCAGTACTTC. Translating gives CASSADIQSYEQYF. The J gene is TRBJ2-7, the V gene TRBV7-9; TRBD1 might be the D (5 bases). The CDR3 runs 14 residues. Germline V CDR1 and CDR2: SEHNR, FQNEAQ (reference sequence). V was shortened by 5 bases and J by 3 bases, with 14 bases between the two germline ends.

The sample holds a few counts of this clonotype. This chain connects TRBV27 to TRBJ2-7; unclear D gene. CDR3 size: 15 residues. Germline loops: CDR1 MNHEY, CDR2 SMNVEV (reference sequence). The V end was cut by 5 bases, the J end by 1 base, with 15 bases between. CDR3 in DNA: TGTGCCAGCAGTCTGGGTTTCATGGGGTCCTACGAGCAGTACTTC. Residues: CASSLGFMGSYEQYF.

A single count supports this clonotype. This CDR3 is CASSPGRQGLNTEAFF. CDR3 bases: TGTGCCAGCAGCCCTGGAAGACAGGGGCTCAACACTGAAGCTTTCTTT. This rearrangement joins TRBV5-4 to TRBJ1-1; TRBD1 matches 8 bases. The CDR3 sequence is 16 residues long. Losses at the gene ends were 4 bases for V and 2 bases for J; bases not matched to a gene: 10. Germline loops: CDR1 SGHNT, CDR2 YYREEE (reference sequence).

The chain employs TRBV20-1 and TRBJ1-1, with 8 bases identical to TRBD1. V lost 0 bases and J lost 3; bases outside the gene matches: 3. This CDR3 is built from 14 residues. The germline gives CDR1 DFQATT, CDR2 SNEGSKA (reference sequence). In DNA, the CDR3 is TGCAGTGCTAGAGATGTACAGGGGGACACTGAAGCTTTCTTT. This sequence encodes CSARDVQGDTEAFF.

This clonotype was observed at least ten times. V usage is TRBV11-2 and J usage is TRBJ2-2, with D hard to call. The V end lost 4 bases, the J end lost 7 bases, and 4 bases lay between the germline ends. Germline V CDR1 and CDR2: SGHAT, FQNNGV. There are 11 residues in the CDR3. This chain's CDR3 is CASSWSGELFF. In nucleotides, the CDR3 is TGTGCCAGCAGCTGGAGCGGGGAGCTGTTTTTT.

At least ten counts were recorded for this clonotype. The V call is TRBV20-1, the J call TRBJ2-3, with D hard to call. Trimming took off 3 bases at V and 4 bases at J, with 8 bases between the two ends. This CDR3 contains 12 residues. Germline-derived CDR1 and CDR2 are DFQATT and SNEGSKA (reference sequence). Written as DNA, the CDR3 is TGCAGTGCTAGTACAAGCGCAGATACGCAGTATTTT. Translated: CSASTSADTQYF.

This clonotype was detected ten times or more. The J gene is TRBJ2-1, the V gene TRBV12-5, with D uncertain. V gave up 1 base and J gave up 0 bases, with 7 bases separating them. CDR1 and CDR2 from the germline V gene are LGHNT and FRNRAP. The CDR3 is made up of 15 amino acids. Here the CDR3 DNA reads TGTGCTAGTGGTTTGGGGTCTAGCTCCTACAATGAGCAGTTCTTC. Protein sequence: CASGLGSSSYNEQFF.

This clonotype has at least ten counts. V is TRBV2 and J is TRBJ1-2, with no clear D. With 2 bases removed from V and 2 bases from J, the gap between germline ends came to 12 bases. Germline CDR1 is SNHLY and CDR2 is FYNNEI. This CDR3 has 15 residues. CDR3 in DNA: TGTGCCAGCAGTGAAAGAGGAGAACAAAACTATGGCTACACCTTC. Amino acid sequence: CASSERGEQNYGYTF. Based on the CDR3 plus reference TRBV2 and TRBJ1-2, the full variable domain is EPEVTQTPSHQVTQMGQEVILRCVPISNHLYFYWYRQILGQKVEFLVSFYNNEISEKSEIFDDQFSVERPDGSNFTLKIRSTKLEDSAMYFCASSERGEQNYGYTFGSGTRLTVV.

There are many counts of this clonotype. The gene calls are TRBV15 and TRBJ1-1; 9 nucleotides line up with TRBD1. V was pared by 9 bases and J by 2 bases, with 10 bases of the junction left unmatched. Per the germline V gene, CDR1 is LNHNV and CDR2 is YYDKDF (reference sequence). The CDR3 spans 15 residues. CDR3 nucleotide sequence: TGTGCCACTGGTTTAACAGGGGGCGGTAACACTGAAGCTTTCTTT. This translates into CATGLTGGGNTEAFF.

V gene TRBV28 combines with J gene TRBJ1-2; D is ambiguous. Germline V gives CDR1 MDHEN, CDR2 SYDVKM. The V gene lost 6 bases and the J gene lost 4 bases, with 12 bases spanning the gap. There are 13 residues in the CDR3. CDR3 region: CASSSTPTYGYTF. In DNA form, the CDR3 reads TGTGCCAGCAGCTCGACACCGACCTATGGCTACACCTTC.

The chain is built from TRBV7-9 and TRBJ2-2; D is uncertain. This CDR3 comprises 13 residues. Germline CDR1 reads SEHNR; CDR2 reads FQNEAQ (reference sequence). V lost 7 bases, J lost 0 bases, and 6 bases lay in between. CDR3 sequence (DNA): TGTGCCAGCACTAAGTCGAACACCGGGGAGCTGTTTTTT. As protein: CASTKSNTGELFF.

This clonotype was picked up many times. This CDR3 is CASSQTRDWREKLFF. The CDR3 nucleotides read TGTGCCAGCAGCCAAACCAGGGATTGGCGAGAAAAACTGTTTTTT. V is TRBV3-1 and J is TRBJ1-4; TRBD1 might be the D (5 bases). The CDR3 extends over 15 amino acids. The V end lost 2 bases, the J end lost 8 bases, and 15 bases lay between the germline ends. In germline, CDR1 is LGHDT, CDR2 YNNKEL (reference sequence).

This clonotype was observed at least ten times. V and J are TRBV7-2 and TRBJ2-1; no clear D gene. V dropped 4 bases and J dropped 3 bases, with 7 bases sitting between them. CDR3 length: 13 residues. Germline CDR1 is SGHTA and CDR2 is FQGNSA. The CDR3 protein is CASSSELYNEQFF. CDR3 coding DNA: TGTGCCAGCAGCTCGGAACTCTACAATGAGCAGTTCTTC. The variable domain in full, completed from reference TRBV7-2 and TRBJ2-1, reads GAGVSQSPSNKVTEKGKDVELRCDPISGHTALYWYRQSLGQGLEFLIYFQGNSAPDKSGLPSDRFSAERTGGSVSTLTIQRTQQEDSAVYLCASSSELYNEQFFGPGTRLTVL.